The rows below give T cell receptor beta chains drawn from one sample of a study of early T cells in non-severe SARS-CoV-2 infection. TCRdb reprocessed the 5' RACE reads via MiXCR and lists one record per CDR3 protein. In the table there are tens of thousands of distinct CDR3 sequences, under 8% of which are singletons. The sample consisted of whole blood. Receptor source: an adult who was a healthcare worker with PCR-confirmed SARS-CoV-2 infection or an uninfected control (not recorded which). The CDR3 runs from the conserved cysteine through the conserved F or W. D genes are given only for firm matches. Clone sizes are given selectively: once, few, many, or a class where the clone is expanded.

J,size,D,V,CDR3,DNA
TRBJ2-3,many,TRBD1,TRBV6-1,CASSERGGDDTQYF,TGTGCCAGCAGTGAAAGAGGGGGCGATGATACGCAGTATTTT
TRBJ2-3,-,TRBD2,TRBV6-5,CASSSGTSGGQYF,TGTGCCAGCAGTTCCGGGACTAGCGGAGGCCAGTATTTT
TRBJ1-2,-,-,TRBV4-3,CASSHPGGVDGYTF,TGCGCCAGCAGCCATCCCGGGGGAGTAGATGGCTACACCTTC
TRBJ1-1,-,-,TRBV7-3,CASSLQPNTEAFF,TGTGCCAGCAGCTTGCAGCCGAACACTGAAGCTTTCTTT
TRBJ2-1,-,-,TRBV7-9,CASSLPGLNNEQFF,TGTGCCAGCAGCTTACCCGGACTAAACAATGAGCAGTTCTTC
TRBJ1-1,few,-,TRBV7-9,CASSLEVKSNTEAFF,TGTGCCAGCAGCTTAGAGGTCAAGAGTAACACTGAAGCTTTCTTT
TRBJ1-1,-,-,TRBV25-1,CASSDREGIGNTEAFF,TGTGCCAGCAGTGACAGGGAGGGGATAGGGAACACTGAAGCTTTCTTT
TRBJ2-7,many,-,TRBV6-2/TRBV6-3,CASSRDVGGNSYEQYF,TGTGCCAGCAGTCGCGACGTGGGGGGTAACTCCTACGAGCAGTACTTC
TRBJ1-4,many,TRBD1,TRBV2,CASSEALQGATNEKLFF,TGTGCCAGCAGTGAAGCGCTTCAGGGGGCGACTAATGAAAAACTGTTTTTT
TRBJ2-4,few,TRBD1,TRBV6-2/TRBV6-3,CASSYSPPGTGGEIQYF,TGTGCCAGCAGTTACTCTCCCCCCGGGACAGGGGGCGAAATTCAGTACTTC
TRBJ2-7,few,-,TRBV10-2,CASRPDPDYEQYF,TGCGCCAGCAGGCCGGACCCAGACTACGAGCAGTACTTC
TRBJ1-3,-,-,TRBV7-6,CASSLTDSYFSGNTIYF,TGTGCCAGCAGCTTAACGGACAGCTACTTCTCTGGAAACACCATATATTTT
TRBJ2-1,many,-,TRBV3-1,CASSPPRAFSSYNEQFF,TGTGCCAGCAGCCCCCCGAGGGCCTTTAGCTCCTACAATGAGCAGTTCTTC
TRBJ1-4,-,-,TRBV12-3/TRBV12-4,CASSLSEKLFF,TGTGCCAGCAGTTTATCTGAAAAACTGTTTTTT
TRBJ1-6,-,TRBD1,TRBV11-2,CASSSVRGQSPLHF,TGTGCCAGCAGCTCGGTCAGGGGACAGTCACCCCTCCACTTT
TRBJ2-7,few,-,TRBV2,CASIRDSYEQYF,TGTGCCAGCATCCGGGACTCCTACGAGCAGTACTTC
TRBJ2-7,many,-,TRBV2,CASSRGTSYEQYF,TGTGCCAGTTCGAGGGGGACTTCCTACGAGCAGTACTTC
TRBJ2-1,many,-,TRBV30,CAWRVTYNEQFF,TGTGCCTGGAGGGTAACCTACAATGAGCAGTTCTTC
TRBJ2-3,many,-,TRBV7-9,CASSLTGTTDTQYF,TGTGCCAGCAGCCTCACAGGGACCACAGATACGCAGTATTTT
TRBJ1-5,many,-,TRBV12-3/TRBV12-4,CASSPRGNQPQHF,TGTGCCAGCAGCCCAAGGGGAAATCAGCCCCAGCATTTT
TRBJ2-1,many,TRBD2,TRBV10-3,CAISDPYVKREMNEQFF,TGTGCCATCAGTGATCCCTATGTCAAGCGGGAGATGAATGAGCAGTTCTTC
TRBJ2-1,-,TRBD2,TRBV18,CASSLIAGTESNEQFF,TGTGCCAGCTCATTAATAGCGGGGACGGAATCCAATGAGCAGTTCTTC
TRBJ2-1,few,-,TRBV28,CASSRPEGSYNEQFF,TGTGCCAGCAGTAGGCCCGAGGGCTCCTACAATGAGCAGTTCTTC
TRBJ2-7,many,-,TRBV6-1,CASSEPPLAAPYEQYF,TGTGCCAGCAGTGAACCCCCGTTGGCAGCCCCCTACGAGCAGTACTTC
TRBJ2-7,few,-,TRBV5-6,CASSSHYEQYF,TGTGCCAGCAGCTCCCACTACGAGCAGTACTTC
TRBJ2-7,-,-,TRBV20-1,CSASYSGDPREQYF,TGCAGTGCTAGTTACTCGGGGGACCCCCGGGAGCAGTACTTC
TRBJ2-1,few,TRBD2,TRBV11-3,CASSHGLAGGNEQFF,TGTGCCAGCAGCCACGGACTAGCGGGAGGGAATGAGCAGTTCTTC
TRBJ2-7,many,-,TRBV5-5,CASSLESGPTHEQYF,TGTGCCAGCAGCTTAGAAAGCGGACCCACCCACGAGCAGTACTTC
TRBJ2-7,few,-,TRBV28,CASSFLGEFAAYEQYF,TGTGCCAGCAGTTTCTTGGGGGAGTTCGCGGCCTACGAGCAGTACTTC
TRBJ2-3,few,-,TRBV5-6,CASSLAYVRAITDTQYF,TGTGCCAGCAGCTTGGCCTATGTACGGGCGATCACAGATACGCAGTATTTT
TRBJ2-5,many,-,TRBV21-1,CASGQGTQETQYF,TGTGCCAGCGGACAGGGGACTCAAGAGACCCAGTACTTC
TRBJ2-2,many,-,TRBV25-1,CASSAGPGELFF,TGTGCCAGCAGTGCAGGGCCCGGGGAGCTGTTTTTT
TRBJ2-3,many,-,TRBV28,CASSSLGAGHGDTQYF,TGTGCCAGCAGTTCCCTCGGGGCGGGACATGGCGATACGCAGTATTTT
TRBJ2-7,many,TRBD1,TRBV20-1,CSAPAWTGAYEQYF,TGCAGTGCTCCCGCCTGGACAGGAGCCTACGAGCAGTACTTC
TRBJ2-7,-,-,TRBV27,CASSITGVAYEQYF,TGTGCCAGCAGTATAACAGGTGTAGCCTACGAGCAGTACTTC
TRBJ2-3,many,-,TRBV30,CAWSYPDTQYF,TGTGCCTGGAGTTACCCAGATACGCAGTATTTT
TRBJ2-7,-,-,TRBV4-1,CASGQPGNEQYF,TGCGCCAGCGGCCAACCTGGGAACGAGCAGTACTTC
TRBJ1-2,many,-,TRBV6-5,CASSYSTSEGYTF,TGTGCCAGCAGTTACTCGACGTCGGAGGGCTACACCTTC
TRBJ2-7,many,TRBD2,TRBV3-1,CASSQVGGRTYEQYF,TGTGCCAGCAGCCAAGTGGGCGGGAGGACCTACGAGCAGTACTTC
TRBJ1-4,-,TRBD1,TRBV7-6,CASSFGTGGEKLFF,TGTGCCAGCAGCTTCGGGACAGGGGGAGAAAAACTGTTTTTT
TRBJ2-1,-,-,TRBV10-2,CASSESWGPQFF,TGCGCCAGCAGTGAGTCGTGGGGGCCACAGTTCTTC
TRBJ2-7,many,-,TRBV19,CASSISGTSYEQYF,TGTGCCAGTAGTATAAGCGGGACAAGCTACGAGCAGTACTTC
TRBJ2-7,-,-,TRBV28,CASSWAPRGPYEQYF,TGTGCCAGCAGTTGGGCCCCCAGGGGACCCTACGAGCAGTACTTC
TRBJ2-7,-,TRBD2,TRBV5-6,CASSLGTSGRERYEQYF,TGTGCCAGCAGCTTAGGGACTAGCGGGAGGGAAAGGTACGAGCAGTACTTC
TRBJ1-2,medium-sized,-,TRBV5-1,CASSQGNYGYTF,TGCGCCAGCAGCCAGGGGAACTATGGCTACACCTTC
TRBJ1-2,many,TRBD1,TRBV20-1,CSASIPGQGAKYGYTF,TGCAGTGCTAGTATTCCGGGACAGGGGGCGAAGTACGGCTACACCTTC
TRBJ2-3,few,TRBD2,TRBV11-2,CASSWSTGRYTQYF,TGTGCCAGCAGCTGGAGTACCGGGAGGTATACGCAGTATTTT
TRBJ2-1,-,TRBD2,TRBV11-3,CASSRREGEYNEQFF,TGTGCCAGCAGCAGGCGGGAGGGGGAATACAATGAGCAGTTCTTC
TRBJ2-7,many,-,TRBV2,CASSATVGLSYYEQYF,TGTGCCAGCAGTGCGACAGTAGGACTTTCATACTACGAGCAGTACTTC
TRBJ2-2,many,-,TRBV6-5,CASSLELTGELFF,TGTGCCAGCAGTTTAGAGCTTACCGGGGAGCTGTTTTTT
TRBJ2-1,-,-,TRBV5-4,CASSLGQTYNEQFF,TGTGCCAGCAGCTTAGGTCAGACCTACAATGAGCAGTTCTTC
TRBJ2-7,many,-,TRBV21-1,CAGQGRLAYEQYF,TGTGCCGGCCAGGGCAGACTAGCCTACGAGCAGTACTTC
TRBJ2-7,few,TRBD2,TRBV25-1,CASSVTSGSEQYF,TGTGCCAGCAGTGTGACTAGCGGGAGCGAGCAGTACTTC
TRBJ2-1,few,TRBD2,TRBV24-1,CATSDLVSSGDYNEQFF,TGTGCCACCAGTGATTTGGTCTCTAGCGGGGATTACAATGAGCAGTTCTTC
TRBJ2-3,many,TRBD1,TRBV6-2/TRBV6-3,CASSYQGQNTDTQYF,TGTGCCAGCAGTTACCAGGGACAGAACACAGATACGCAGTATTTT
TRBJ1-5,many,-,TRBV18,CASSGEGGNQPQHF,TGTGCCAGCTCAGGGGAAGGCGGCAATCAGCCCCAGCATTTT
TRBJ1-1,few,-,TRBV5-1,CASSLGAGMNTEAFF,TGCGCCAGCAGCTTGGGAGCAGGCATGAACACTGAAGCTTTCTTT